These 18 T cell receptor beta chains came from one sample sequenced in a study of cytomegalovirus exposure and HLA in healthy donors. The PCR had 60 Vbeta and 13 Jbeta primers. The assay was immunoSEQ multiplex PCR, and TCRdb's table has in-frame clones only and misses some. The sample has approximately 100,000 clones; 74% are singletons. Material: PBMCs. These receptors came from a human donor in good health.

This rearrangement joins TRBV28 to TRBJ2-5; 9 bases are shared with TRBD1. V lost 1 base and J lost 5; bases outside the gene matches: 5. This CDR3 comprises 15 residues. CDR1 is MDHEN and CDR2 is SYDVKM in the germline V gene. CDR3 nucleotides: TGTGCCAGCAGTTTATATACAGGGGGCGGCGAGACCCAGTACTTC. Translating gives CASSLYTGGGETQYF.

The chain employs TRBV7-8 and TRBJ1-1; D gene uncertain. Germline V gene lookup returns CDR1 SGHVS and CDR2 FQNEAQ. There are 13 residues in the CDR3. Between the trimmed V and J ends, which lost 1 base and 1 base, there was a span of 4 bases. CDR3 sequence (DNA): TGTGCCAGCAGCTTAGGACAGAACACTGAAGCTTTCTTT. It is translated as CASSLGQNTEAFF.

This sequence joins TRBV5-1 and TRBJ2-7; unclear D gene. Trimming left V 4 bases short and J 0 bases short, with 14 bases between. Per germline, CDR1 SGHRS and CDR2 YFSETQ. CDR3 size: 15 residues. The CDR3, as DNA: TGCGCCAGCAGCGTTACAGCCCCGAGCTCCTACGAGCAGTACTTC. Protein sequence: CASSVTAPSSYEQYF. Full variable domain (rest looked up from reference TRBV5-1 and TRBJ2-7): KAGVTQTPRYLIKTRGQQVTLSCSPISGHRSVSWYQQTPGQGLQFLFEYFSETQRNKGNFPGRFSGRQFSNSRSEMNVSTLELGDSALYLCASSVTAPSSYEQYFGPGTRLTVT.

The CDR3 region is CASSQEPQGASGPQHF. In nucleotides, the CDR3 is TGTGCCAGCAGCCAAGAGCCCCAGGGGGCGTCGGGGCCCCAGCATTTT. The chain joins TRBV4-2 to TRBJ1-5, with 8 bases fitting TRBD1. The CDR3 runs to 16 residues. J was trimmed by 9 bases and V by 0 bases; bases with no gene match: 10. Looked up from germline, CDR1 is LGHNA and CDR2 is YNFKEQ.

The rearrangement links TRBV19 to TRBJ2-1, with 7 bases lining up with TRBD2. Germline V gene lookup returns CDR1 LNHDA and CDR2 SQIVND (reference sequence). The CDR3 totals 16 residues. With 4 bases clipped from V and 8 bases from J, the junction kept 14 bases outside the gene matches. DNA for the CDR3: TGTGCCAGTAGTAGGCGAAGGGCGGGAGATTTGCATGAGCAGTTCTTC. It translates to CASSRRRAGDLHEQFF.

This clone was recorded once. The genes are TRBV5-1 and TRBJ2-1, with TRBD2 as a possible D gene (6 bases). The CDR3 is 15 residues long. Trimming left V 1 base short and J 10 bases short, with 18 bases between. CDR1 and CDR2 from the germline V gene are SGHRS and YFSETQ. The CDR3 sequence: CASSLSWGGGYEQFF. As DNA, the CDR3 is TGCGCCAGCAGCTTGTCCTGGGGAGGTGGTTACGAGCAGTTCTTC.

This clone was detected only a few times. The V call is TRBV2, the J call TRBJ1-2; TRBD1 might be the D (5 bases). Germline-derived CDR1 and CDR2 are SNHLY and FYNNEI. The V gene lost 6 bases and the J gene lost 6 bases, with 20 bases spanning the gap. The CDR3 totals 15 residues. The CDR3 sequence: CASRDIGGGNHGYTF. In DNA form, the CDR3 reads TGTGCCAGCAGGGACATAGGAGGAGGGAACCATGGCTACACCTTC.

The gene calls are TRBV5-6 and TRBJ2-7; TRBD2 matches at 7 bases. V dropped 2 bases and J dropped 2; count of bases not matched to a gene: 7. Germline V gene data show CDR1 as SGHDT and CDR2 as YYEEEE. The CDR3 extends over 15 amino acids. The CDR3 protein is CASSFYEGLPYEQYF. The DNA of the CDR3 is TGTGCCAGCAGCTTCTACGAGGGACTACCCTACGAGCAGTACTTC.

This clone has only a few counts. The chain joins TRBV28 to TRBJ2-5, with TRBD1 matching 8 bases. Germline V gene sequence: CDR1 MDHEN, CDR2 SYDVKM. The trim removed 5 bases at V and 5 bases at J, leaving 7 bases unmatched. The CDR3 length is 14 residues. The CDR3 bases are TGTGCCAGCAGTGGACAGGGACGTTTGGAGACCCAGTACTTC. Translating it yields CASSGQGRLETQYF.

The chain is built from TRBV6-5 and TRBJ1-6; TRBD1 aligns across 8 bases. The CDR3 is 15 amino acids. The J segment lost 8 bases and the V segment lost 5 bases, leaving 8 bases of the junction unmatched. The germline V gene encodes CDR1 MNHEY and CDR2 SVGAGI. The CDR3 sequence is CASSRKGQGYSPLHF. CDR3 in DNA: TGTGCCAGCAGTAGAAAAGGACAGGGTTATTCACCCCTCCACTTT.

This clone was observed a few times. The chain is built from TRBV28 and TRBJ1-5; tentatively, D is TRBD1 (6 bases). Looked up from germline, CDR1 is MDHEN and CDR2 is SYDVKM. CDR3 length: 14 residues. V was pared by 5 bases and J by 1 base, with 9 bases between. The CDR3 region is CASSLDSSNQPQHF. The CDR3, as DNA: TGTGCCAGCAGTCTGGACAGCAGCAATCAGCCCCAGCATTTT.

The chain is built from TRBV18 and TRBJ2-1, with 7 positions matching TRBD2. J lost 8 bases, V lost 3 bases, and 7 bases had no gene match. The CDR3 is 14 residues long. Germline CDR1 is KGHSH and CDR2 is LQKENI. The CDR3 nucleotides read TGTGCCAGCTCACCTAAGACTAGCTCTCATGAGCAGTTCTTC. This encodes CASSPKTSSHEQFF. The full variable domain, rest sourced from reference TRBV18 and TRBJ2-1, is NAGVMQNPRHLVRRRGQEARLRCSPMKGHSHVYWYRQLPEEGLKFMVYLQKENIIDESGMPKERFSAEFPKEGPSILRIQQVVRGDSAAYFCASSPKTSSHEQFFGPGTRLTVL.

The V call is TRBV5-1, the J call TRBJ2-7; D call uncertain. The V gene's germline CDR1 is SGHRS and CDR2 YFSETQ. The CDR3 sequence is 13 residues long. Between the trimmed V and J ends, which lost 5 bases and 2 bases, there was a span of 11 bases. This CDR3 is CASSQAVTYEQYF. CDR3 DNA: TGCGCCAGCAGTCAGGCAGTTACCTACGAGCAGTACTTC. The variable domain in full, with the rest retrieved from reference TRBV5-1 and TRBJ2-7, is KAGVTQTPRYLIKTRGQQVTLSCSPISGHRSVSWYQQTPGQGLQFLFEYFSETQRNKGNFPGRFSGRQFSNSRSEMNVSTLELGDSALYLCASSQAVTYEQYFGPGTRLTVT.

J is TRBJ1-1 and V is TRBV18, with 7 bases fitting TRBD1. After removal of 6 bases from V and 4 bases from J, the junction contained 8 bases not matched to a gene. The CDR3 sequence is 14 residues long. The V gene's germline CDR1 is KGHSH and CDR2 LQKENI. CDR3 protein: CASSWRQGGTEAFF. The DNA for the CDR3 is TGTGCCAGCTCCTGGAGACAGGGAGGCACTGAAGCTTTCTTT.

This chain links TRBV7-8 with TRBJ2-7; 9 bases line up with TRBD1. The CDR3 loop spans 16 amino acids. Germline V gene lookup returns CDR1 SGHVS and CDR2 FQNEAQ. The trim removed 0 bases at V and 3 bases at J, leaving 6 bases unmatched. The CDR3 here is CASSLAPGQGGYEQYF. CDR3 coding DNA: TGTGCCAGCAGCTTAGCACCGGGACAGGGCGGCTACGAGCAGTACTTC.

In this sample, this clone turned up once. This chain joins TRBV4-1 and TRBJ1-5; D is unclear. CDR3 length: 13 residues. V lost 1 base and J 7 bases, leaving 8 bases between the germline ends. The germline CDR1 and CDR2 sequences are MGHRA and YSYEKL. The CDR3 loop reads CASSQVENQPQHF. The CDR3 coding sequence is TGCGCCAGCAGCCAAGTAGAGAACCAGCCCCAGCATTTT.

This clone occurred a few times. The V call is TRBV15, the J call TRBJ1-4, with 10 bases fitting TRBD1. Germline CDR1 reads LNHNV; CDR2 reads YYDKDF (reference sequence). This CDR3 has 14 amino acids. V trimming: 4 bases; J trimming: 8 bases; junction bases outside the gene matches: 4. In DNA, the CDR3 is TGTGCCACCAGCAAGGACAGGGGGTCCGAAAAACTGTTTTTT. Translating gives CATSKDRGSEKLFF.

The chain combines TRBV9 with TRBJ2-1; 9 bases line up with TRBD2. Germline-derived CDR1 and CDR2 are SGDLS and YYNGEE. The V and J ends lost 4 bases and 8 bases, in that order; junction bases with no gene match: 16. CDR3 size: 17 residues. The CDR3 protein is CASSRAGVAGERDEQFF. CDR3 DNA sequence: TGTGCCAGCAGCCGGGCTGGGGTAGCGGGAGAAAGGGATGAGCAGTTCTTC.